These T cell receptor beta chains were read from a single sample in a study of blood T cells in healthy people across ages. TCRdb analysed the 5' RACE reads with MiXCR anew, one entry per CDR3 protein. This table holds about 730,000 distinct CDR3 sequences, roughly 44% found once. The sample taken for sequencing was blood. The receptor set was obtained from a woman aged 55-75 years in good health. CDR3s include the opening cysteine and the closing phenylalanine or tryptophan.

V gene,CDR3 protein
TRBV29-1,CSVRQSSGANVLTF
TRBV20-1,CSAERLTSSYNEQFF
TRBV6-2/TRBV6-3,CASSPGLAGMYF
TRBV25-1,CASSDPGQSLRQYF
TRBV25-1,CASSGRSMEGYTF
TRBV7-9,CASSGGPGLTYEQFF
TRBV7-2,CASRRGTLYNSPLHF
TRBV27,CASSLGEPSQETQYF
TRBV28,CASSSGTHYEQYF
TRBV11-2,CASSESGSPYNEQFF
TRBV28,CASSPYQLQETQFF
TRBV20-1,CSARAPNHGGQTYEQYF
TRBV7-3,CASSRGLAGARDTQYF
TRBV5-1,CASSLGPGRYGYTF
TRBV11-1,CASRLGLSEQFF
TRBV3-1,CASSQDAAGASGYTF
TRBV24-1,CATSDRLAGAGDTQYF
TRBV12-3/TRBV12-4,CASSLSGASIYNEPFF
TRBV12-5,CASGLEGVGNQPQHF
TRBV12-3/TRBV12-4,CASSPAVGLAELGEQYF
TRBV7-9,CASSSTSGSATENNEQFF
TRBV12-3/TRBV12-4,CASTSLGQFSNEQFF
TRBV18,CASSRTDSTGELFF
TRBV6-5,CASSRQGVTYGYTF
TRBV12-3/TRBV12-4,CASTASGKTSGNTIYF
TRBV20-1,CSARWPQPSYEQYF
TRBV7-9,CASSSPTGLESPLHF
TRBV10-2,CASRQSSGGWNEQFF
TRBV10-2,CASSVQGVSQETQYF
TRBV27,CASIHVGKTEAFF
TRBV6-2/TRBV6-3,CASRKAGSYNEQFF
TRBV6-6,CASSYTRGVGTIQYF
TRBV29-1,CSVEMTVPGETQYF
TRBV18,CASSPITPTGALNSPLHF
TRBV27,CASSPRQGNSYTF
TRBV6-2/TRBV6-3,CASTPGGGINQPQHF
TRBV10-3,CAISERADEQFF
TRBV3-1,CASARSSYEQYF
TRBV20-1,CSATDGQQDYNSPLHF
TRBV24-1,CATGATSGTDTQYF
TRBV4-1,CASSQDNRLAVLFF
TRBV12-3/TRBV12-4,CADSQDRSDEQFF
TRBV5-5,CASSLGRGLAGARSYNEQFF
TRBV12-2,CASLLAGVNYEQYF
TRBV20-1,CSARWGYNEQFF
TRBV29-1,CSVEERGRLAGVNEQFF
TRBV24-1,CATSDSDREEEQFF
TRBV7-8,CASSAGQGLAGELFF
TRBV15,CATSRDPGSNQPQHF
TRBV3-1,CASSRHWGQGIDNEQFF
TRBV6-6,CASSYQLAGTDTQYF
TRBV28,CASSLSAGLYYGYTF
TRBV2,CASSLDTPTPNYGYTF
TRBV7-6,CASSLADRALYNEQFF
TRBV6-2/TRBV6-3,CASRRRLAGGYEQYF
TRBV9,CASSVGGGAQYF
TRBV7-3,CASSLPTGGNEQFF